The clone carrying this T cell receptor beta chain was seen at least ten times. Antigen unknown. The entry originates in a study of T cells in Graves' hyperthyroidism and ophthalmopathy. Points from the study as a whole: Median prediction lead before ophthalmopathy onset was about 6.7 months with the model.

From RNA transcripts, TCR beta CDR3 regions were amplified. First-round RT-PCR of the TCR CDR3 relied on the HTBI primer set. TCRdb independently ran MiXCR on the multiplex PCR reads; one entry per CDR3 protein. This sample has hundreds of thousands of distinct CDR3 sequences, with approximately 15% found just once. CDR3 size: 16 residues. Germline CDR1 and CDR2: SGHRS and YFSETQ. V lost 0 bases and J lost 3; bases outside the gene matches: 7. Ophthalmopathy patients had Clinical Activity Score at least 3, NOSPECS grade at least 4, duration under 3 months. Pregnant or lactating patients were excluded, as were those with uncontrolled infection or other autoimmune disease.

The receptor was derived from a woman aged 50 to 60 with Graves' ophthalmopathy. The chain links TRBV5-1 to TRBJ2-7; 9 bases line up with TRBD2. The sample comprised blood. CDR3 sequence: CASSLEPSGTYYEQYF. For the CDR3, the DNA is TGCGCCAGCAGCTTGGAGCCTAGCGGGACCTACTACGAGCAGTACTTC. Full variable domain (rest looked up from reference TRBV5-1 and TRBJ2-7): KAGVTQTPRYLIKTRGQQVTLSCSPISGHRSVSWYQQTPGQGLQFLFEYFSETQRNKGNFPGRFSGRQFSNSRSEMNVSTLELGDSALYLCASSLEPSGTYYEQYFGPGTRLTVT.